This entry describes one T cell receptor beta chain. This entry belongs to a study of blood T cell repertoires in COVID-19. About the research overall: In each case, the material was cDNA or gDNA derived from T cells, B-cell-depleted T cells, or PBMCs.

In the authors' workflow: Quantification of nucleated cells was approximated via reference gene primer amplification. This table comes from immunoSEQ multiplex PCR, and its TCRdb copy is limited to in-frame clones, with some not included. The D gene and trimming were derived from the DNA, and the V and J assignments and clone size from that table. The sample records approximately 220,000 clones, roughly 80% being singletons. The TCR comes from an elderly woman with acute or convalescent COVID-19. The sample was peripheral blood.

CDR3 region: CASKPLWDLPSTDTQYF. Written as DNA, the CDR3 is TGTGCCAGCAAACCCCTCTGGGACTTACCTAGCACAGATACGCAGTATTTT. This chain uses TRBV27 with TRBJ2-3; the D gene is possibly TRBD2 (6 bases). Trimming stripped 7 bases from V and 0 bases from J, with 20 bases between. In germline, CDR1 is MNHEY, CDR2 SMNVEV (reference sequence). The CDR3 covers 17 residues.